This T cell receptor (beta chain) was profiled in a study of T cell clonotyping in hematopoietic cell transplantation. Produced via immunoSEQ multiplex PCR; TCRdb's table is partial and in-frame only. The table includes roughly 46,000 clones, about four fifths detected once. CDR1 is SGDLS and CDR2 is YYNGEE in the germline V gene. The ends were cut back, 5 bases at V and 1 base at J, with 4 bases in the middle. The CDR3 is 13 residues long. Stated time point: recipient sample about 28 days before transplant, after cytoreduction. The V call is TRBV9, the J call TRBJ2-6; D gene unclear. The origin of this receptor is a man aged 60 to 75 with myelodysplastic syndrome. Some clones in this sample may be carry-over from other donors' samples. The sample was peripheral blood mononuclear cells, taken before stem cell transplant. CDR3 sequence: CASRESGANVLTF. The CDR3 DNA sequence: TGTGCCAGCAGGGAATCTGGGGCCAACGTCCTGACTTTC.